The present TCR beta chain was sequenced within a study of cytomegalovirus exposure and HLA in healthy donors. Points from the study as a whole: A later analysis linked a missense variant in DCLRE1C to the trimming of TCR beta V and J genes. Later analysis showed TCR association rates varying by HLA locus, highest for DRB1 and lowest for HLA-C.

Concerning this clone: No antigen is known for it.

The CDR3 has 12 amino acids. The J segment lost 7 bases and the V segment lost 7 bases, leaving 6 bases of the junction unmatched. The V gene's germline CDR1 is SGHRS and CDR2 YFSETQ. 13 Jbeta primers and 60 Vbeta primers were used for the PCR. TCRdb's table, derived via immunoSEQ multiplex PCR, lists solely in-frame clones and lacks some. The data show over 95,000 clones, over 75% seen once. The source is a middle-aged man in good health and CMV-seropositive. The rearrangement uses TRBV5-1 and TRBJ1-2, with 8 positions matching TRBD1. The sequencing sample was made of PBMCs. CDR3 protein: CASGTGGGGYTF. The CDR3 DNA follows: TGCGCCAGCGGAACAGGGGGTGGTGGCTACACCTTC.